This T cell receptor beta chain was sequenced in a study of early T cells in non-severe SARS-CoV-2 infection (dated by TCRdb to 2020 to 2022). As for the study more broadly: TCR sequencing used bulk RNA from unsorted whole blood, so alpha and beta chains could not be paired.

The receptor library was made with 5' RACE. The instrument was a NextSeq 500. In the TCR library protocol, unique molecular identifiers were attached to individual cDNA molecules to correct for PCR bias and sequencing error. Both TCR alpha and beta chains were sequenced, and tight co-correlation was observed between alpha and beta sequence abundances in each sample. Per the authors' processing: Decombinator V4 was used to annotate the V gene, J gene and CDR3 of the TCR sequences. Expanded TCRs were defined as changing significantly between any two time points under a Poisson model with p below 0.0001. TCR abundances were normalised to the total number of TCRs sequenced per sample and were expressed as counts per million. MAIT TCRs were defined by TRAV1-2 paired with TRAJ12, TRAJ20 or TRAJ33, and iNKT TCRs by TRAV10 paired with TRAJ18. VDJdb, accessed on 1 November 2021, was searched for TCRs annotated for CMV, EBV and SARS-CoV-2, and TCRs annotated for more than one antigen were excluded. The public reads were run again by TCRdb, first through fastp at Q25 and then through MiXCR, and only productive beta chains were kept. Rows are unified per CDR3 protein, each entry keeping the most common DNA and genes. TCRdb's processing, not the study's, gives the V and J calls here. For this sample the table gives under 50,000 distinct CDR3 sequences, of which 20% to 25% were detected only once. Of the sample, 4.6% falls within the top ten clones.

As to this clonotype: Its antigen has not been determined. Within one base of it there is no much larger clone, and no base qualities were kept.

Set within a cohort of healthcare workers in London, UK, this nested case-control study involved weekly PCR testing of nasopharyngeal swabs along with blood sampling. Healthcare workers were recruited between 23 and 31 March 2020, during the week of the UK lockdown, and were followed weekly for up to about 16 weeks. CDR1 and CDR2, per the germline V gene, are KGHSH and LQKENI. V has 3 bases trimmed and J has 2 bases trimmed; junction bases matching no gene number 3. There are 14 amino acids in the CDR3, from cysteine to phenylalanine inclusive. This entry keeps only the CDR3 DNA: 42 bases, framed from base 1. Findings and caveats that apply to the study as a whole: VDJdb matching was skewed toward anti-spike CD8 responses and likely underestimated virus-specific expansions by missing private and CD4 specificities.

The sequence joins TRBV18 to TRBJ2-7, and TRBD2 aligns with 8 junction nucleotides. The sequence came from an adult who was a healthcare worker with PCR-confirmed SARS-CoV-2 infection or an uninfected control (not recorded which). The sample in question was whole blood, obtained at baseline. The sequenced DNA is TGTGCCAGCTCACCGCGGGGGGACCCCTACGAGCAGTACTTC. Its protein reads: CASSPRGDPYEQYF.